These T cell receptor beta chains were read from a single sample in a study of shared clonotypes between healthy human individuals. Method: immunoSEQ multiplex PCR; TCRdb's copy keeps in-frame clones and lacks some. The data show hundreds of thousands of clones, around 93% seen once. Sequenced sample: naive CD8+ T cells sorted from blood. The receptors here all came from a man aged 25-45 years in good health. Each CDR3 is given with its conserved first and last residue. The order of the fields is V gene, clone size, J gene, D gene, CDR3 protein, CDR3 DNA. A D gene is named only where the DNA matches it firmly. Size is stated for part of the rows, as once, few or many counts, or as a class when the clone is expanded.

v_gene: TRBV28; abundance: once; j_gene: TRBJ2-1; d_gene: TRBD2; CDR3aa: CASTGTSGIGSYNEQFF; CDR3nt: TGTGCCAGCACCGGGACTAGCGGGATTGGCTCCTACAATGAGCAGTTCTTC
v_gene: TRBV4-1; abundance: -; j_gene: TRBJ1-5; d_gene: -; CDR3aa: CASSLIRGSNQPQHF; CDR3nt: TGCGCCAGCAGCCTGATCCGTGGGAGCAATCAGCCCCAGCATTTT
v_gene: TRBV7-9; abundance: -; j_gene: TRBJ2-3; d_gene: -; CDR3aa: CASSPPASDTQYF; CDR3nt: TGTGCCAGCAGCCCCCCCGCTTCAGATACGCAGTATTTT
v_gene: TRBV7-9; abundance: -; j_gene: TRBJ1-4; d_gene: -; CDR3aa: CASSLAAAGVNEKLFF; CDR3nt: TGTGCCAGCAGCTTAGCTGCGGCAGGGGTTAATGAAAAACTGTTTTTT
v_gene: TRBV4-1; abundance: -; j_gene: TRBJ1-2; d_gene: TRBD1; CDR3aa: CASSQPTGPHNYGYTF; CDR3nt: TGCGCCAGCAGCCAACCGACAGGGCCCCATAACTATGGCTACACCTTC
v_gene: TRBV5-8; abundance: -; j_gene: TRBJ2-3; d_gene: -; CDR3aa: CASSITGFLRTDTQYF; CDR3nt: TGTGCCAGCAGCATCACAGGGTTTTTACGCACAGATACGCAGTATTTT
v_gene: TRBV7-2; abundance: -; j_gene: TRBJ2-3; d_gene: -; CDR3aa: CASSRGWPKLLTDTQYF; CDR3nt: TGTGCCAGCAGCAGAGGCTGGCCGAAGTTGCTAACAGATACGCAGTATTTT
v_gene: TRBV11-2; abundance: -; j_gene: TRBJ2-1; d_gene: -; CDR3aa: CASSPYPEGTYNEQFF; CDR3nt: TGTGCCAGCAGCCCCTACCCGGAAGGGACGTACAATGAGCAGTTCTTC
v_gene: TRBV27; abundance: -; j_gene: TRBJ2-7; d_gene: -; CDR3aa: CASTNLGGRINEQYF; CDR3nt: TGTGCCAGCACCAACCTAGGAGGGCGAATCAACGAGCAGTACTTC
v_gene: TRBV18; abundance: -; j_gene: TRBJ2-7; d_gene: TRBD2; CDR3aa: CASSPNGLGQYF; CDR3nt: TGTGCCAGCTCACCAAACGGACTAGGGCAGTACTTC
v_gene: TRBV7-8; abundance: few; j_gene: TRBJ1-1; d_gene: TRBD1; CDR3aa: CASTTTRGLNTEAFF; CDR3nt: TGTGCCAGCACCACTACCAGGGGGTTGAACACTGAAGCTTTCTTT
v_gene: TRBV9; abundance: once; j_gene: TRBJ2-2; d_gene: -; CDR3aa: CASSLPPAAPGTGELFF; CDR3nt: TGTGCCAGCAGCCTTCCCCCCGCGGCACCGGGCACCGGGGAGCTGTTTTTT
v_gene: TRBV15; abundance: -; j_gene: TRBJ2-2; d_gene: TRBD2; CDR3aa: CATSRDPGLASTGELFF; CDR3nt: TGTGCCACCAGCAGAGATCCGGGACTAGCGTCCACCGGGGAGCTGTTTTTT